The 31 T cell receptor beta chains reported below all come from one sample, sequenced in a study of cytomegalovirus exposure and HLA in healthy donors (dated by TCRdb to 2015 to 2018). To prepare the library, the immunoSEQ multiplex PCR assay was applied. What TCRdb holds here is the immuneACCESS table cut down to in-frame rearrangements. Part of the clones is not present; checked against another copy, under half of the missing clones reflect an unresolved V gene, and the others are unexplained. The sample records approximately 150,000 clones, about 83% of which are singletons. The ten most abundant clones make up roughly 1.5% of the sample. Material for sequencing was PBMCs. The receptors were sampled from a woman aged 25 to 39 in good health and CMV-seronegative.

This sequence joins TRBV11-3 and TRBJ1-1, with TRBD1 identical over 8 bases. The CDR3 consists of 14 residues. V shed 3 bases and J 1 base; nucleotides not matched to a gene: 1. CDR1 and CDR2 from the germline V gene are SGHNT and YENEEA. The chain's CDR3 is CASSLGQENTEAFF. CDR3 DNA: TGTGCCAGCAGCTTGGGACAGGAGAACACTGAAGCTTTCTTT.

This clone appeared a single time. The chain joins TRBV29-1 to TRBJ2-7, with 7 bases matching TRBD1. Looked up from germline, CDR1 is SQVTM and CDR2 is ANQGSEA. This CDR3 comprises 13 residues. V lost 3 bases to trimming and J lost 0 bases; unmatched junction nucleotides: 2. The CDR3, as DNA: TGCAGCGTTGAGGGGACAGACTCCTACGAGCAGTACTTC. This translates into CSVEGTDSYEQYF.

The chain is built from TRBV4-1 and TRBJ2-3; 9 bases match TRBD2. The ends lost 4 bases at V and 6 bases at J; junction bases unmatched: 8. The CDR3 spans 15 residues. Per germline, CDR1 MGHRA and CDR2 YSYEKL. CDR3 amino acids: CASSPERGEVDTQYF. The CDR3 nucleotides are TGCGCCAGCAGCCCCGAGCGGGGGGAGGTCGATACGCAGTATTTT.

This chain uses TRBV6-5 with TRBJ1-5, with 7 positions matching TRBD1. Looked up from germline, CDR1 is MNHEY and CDR2 is SVGAGI. J gave up 9 bases and V 2 bases, and 7 bases lay outside the gene matches. The CDR3 covers 14 residues. The CDR3 nucleotides read TGTGCCAGCAGTTACCGACAGGGAAGAGGGCCCCAGCATTTT. Residues: CASSYRQGRGPQHF.

This chain links TRBV4-1 with TRBJ1-1, with 9 bases aligning to TRBD1. Germline CDR1 is MGHRA and CDR2 is YSYEKL. CDR3 length: 17 amino acids. J was trimmed by 6 bases and V by 5 bases; bases with no gene match: 16. DNA of the CDR3: TGCGCCAGCAGCACAGGGGGCGAGAATTGGGTAAAAGCTGAAGCTTTCTTT. Translation: CASSTGGENWVKAEAFF.

The J gene is TRBJ1-5, the V gene TRBV5-4; 9 bases agree with TRBD1. Germline CDR1 and CDR2: SGHNT and YYREEE (reference sequence). The CDR3 totals 14 residues. V was clipped by 7 bases and J by 6 bases; unmatched bases: 8. The CDR3 spells CASGRTGDPQPQHF. The CDR3 nucleotides are TGTGCCAGCGGCCGGACAGGGGATCCTCAGCCCCAGCATTTT. Full variable domain (remainder filled in from reference TRBV5-4 and TRBJ1-5): ETGVTQSPTHLIKTRGQQVTLRCSSQSGHNTVSWYQQALGQGPQFIFQYYREEENGRGNFPPRFSGLQFPNYSSELNVNALELDDSALYLCASGRTGDPQPQHFGDGTRLSIL.

The chain has TRBV7-9 and TRBJ2-2; D gene unclear. CDR1 and CDR2 from the germline V gene are SEHNR and FQNEAQ (reference sequence). The V end was cut by 5 bases, the J end by 9 bases, with 7 bases between. This CDR3 has 11 residues. CDR3 coding DNA: TGTGCCAGCAGCCGAGAGTGGGAGCTGTTTTTT. Translation gives CASSREWELFF.

The chain has TRBV29-1 and TRBJ2-5, with D perhaps TRBD1 (6 bases). V was clipped by 0 bases and J by 1 base, with 27 bases between them. Germline assignment: CDR1 SQVTM and CDR2 ANQGSEA. The CDR3 has 20 residues. CDR3 amino acids: CSVEDPHGQGFRNLQETQYF. CDR3 in DNA: TGCAGCGTTGAAGATCCTCACGGGCAGGGGTTTCGGAACCTCCAAGAGACCCAGTACTTC.

The chain links TRBV30 to TRBJ1-3; D gene uncertain. Germline-derived CDR1 and CDR2 are GTSNPN and SVGIG (reference sequence). The CDR3 loop spans 13 amino acids. V lost 2 bases, J lost 0 bases, and 5 bases lay in between. The CDR3 is CAWSFNSGNTIYF. CDR3 bases: TGTGCCTGGAGTTTCAACTCTGGAAACACCATATATTTT.

The V call is TRBV7-9, the J call TRBJ1-4, with 7 bases matching TRBD1. The germline V gene encodes CDR1 SEHNR and CDR2 FQNEAQ (reference sequence). V was clipped by 5 bases and J by 7 bases; unmatched bases: 7. The CDR3 is 14 residues long. This CDR3 reads CASSLRQGSEKLFF. CDR3 bases: TGTGCCAGCAGCCTCAGACAGGGTAGTGAAAAACTGTTTTTT.

The J gene is TRBJ2-5, the V gene TRBV6-1; 8 bases line up with TRBD2. The CDR3 has 13 amino acids. Germline V lookup: CDR1 MNHNS, CDR2 SASEGT. J gave up 5 bases and V 6 bases, and 5 bases lay outside the gene matches. The CDR3: CASSAGGRETQYF. CDR3 sequence (DNA): TGTGCCAGCAGCGCGGGAGGACGGGAGACCCAGTACTTC.

The CDR3 DNA is TGTGCCAGCAGTGAATTTATTAGCGGGGGGGCTCAGGAGACCCAGTACTTC. As protein: CASSEFISGGAQETQYF. The chain uses TRBV6-1 and TRBJ2-5, with 11 positions matching TRBD2. The CDR3 spans 17 residues. Germline values: CDR1 MNHNS, CDR2 SASEGT. The junction had 10 bases not matched to a gene; V was cut back by 2 bases and J by 5 bases.

The rearrangement uses TRBV5-6 and TRBJ2-7; 11 nucleotides align to TRBD2. Trimming cost V 0 bases and J 1 base; bases outside gene matches: 6. CDR1 is SGHDT and CDR2 is YYEEEE in the germline V gene. This CDR3 has 17 amino acids. CDR3 in DNA: TGTGCCAGCAGCTTGGGGGGACTAGCGGTGATATCCTACGAGCAGTACTTC. Translation gives CASSLGGLAVISYEQYF.

This chain's CDR3 is CASSLGLGSGGVNNEQFF. CDR3 DNA sequence: TGTGCCAGCAGCTTAGGCCTTGGTAGCGGGGGGGTTAACAATGAGCAGTTCTTC. The chain combines TRBV13 with TRBJ2-1, with 11 bases identical to TRBD2. CDR3 size: 18 residues. With V trimmed by 0 bases and J by 5 bases, 9 bases remained unmatched. Germline CDR1 PRHDT, CDR2 FYEKMQ (reference sequence).

V usage is TRBV13 and J usage is TRBJ2-3; unclear D gene. Trimming left V 3 bases short and J 4 bases short, with 14 bases between. This CDR3 spans 15 amino acids. In germline, CDR1 is PRHDT, CDR2 FYEKMQ (reference sequence). The CDR3 DNA follows: TGTGCCAGCAGCTTTCACGGGTTCTCGGCAGATACGCAGTATTTT. This sequence encodes CASSFHGFSADTQYF.

The chain has TRBV6-5 and TRBJ2-5; 7 bases are shared with TRBD2. The CDR3 is made up of 14 amino acids. The trim removed 5 bases at V and 4 bases at J, leaving 7 bases unmatched. Germline V gives CDR1 MNHEY, CDR2 SVGAGI. CDR3 amino acids: CASSQTSAAETQYF. The CDR3, as DNA: TGTGCCAGCAGTCAAACTAGCGCCGCAGAGACCCAGTACTTC.

The chain recombines TRBV30 with TRBJ1-6; D call uncertain. Trimming left V 3 bases short and J 0 bases short, with 9 bases between. CDR1 and CDR2 (germline): GTSNPN, SVGIG (reference sequence). The CDR3 is 15 amino acids. Here the CDR3 DNA reads TGTGCCTGGAGCCCGGTTAGCTCCTATAATTCACCCCTCCACTTT. Translating it yields CAWSPVSSYNSPLHF.

The chain is built from TRBV30 and TRBJ1-3, with a tentative D call TRBD1 (6 bases). The V gene lost 5 bases and the J gene lost 2 bases, with 16 bases spanning the gap. Germline V gives CDR1 GTSNPN, CDR2 SVGIG (reference sequence). The CDR3 spans 15 residues. CDR3 in amino acids: CAWWGGPGPGNTIYF. Written as DNA, the CDR3 is TGTGCCTGGTGGGGGGGCCCGGGACCTGGAAACACCATATATTTT.

The chain has TRBV6-6 and TRBJ1-5; no reliable D call. Germline loops: CDR1 MNHNY, CDR2 SVGAGI (reference sequence). V dropped 4 bases and J dropped 3 bases, with 10 bases sitting between them. This CDR3 has 14 residues. CDR3 sequence: CASSSRGTNQPQHF. The CDR3 nucleotides read TGTGCCAGCAGTTCACGGGGAACCAATCAGCCCCAGCATTTT.

The V and J genes are TRBV6-7 and TRBJ2-1, with 8 bases aligning to TRBD2. TRBV6-7 is an open reading frame, and its role is uncertain. There are 16 residues in the CDR3. J lost 3 bases, V lost 4 bases, and 8 bases had no gene match. CDR3 loop: CASSLPGLEVYNEQFF. CDR3 sequence (DNA): TGTGCCAGCAGTTTACCGGGACTAGAGGTCTACAATGAGCAGTTCTTC.

The chain employs TRBV5-4 and TRBJ1-1; the match to TRBD1 covers 7 bases. The CDR3 totals 14 residues. V lost 3 bases and J lost 1; bases outside the gene matches: 3. Germline loops: CDR1 SGHNT, CDR2 YYREEE (reference sequence). The CDR3 nucleotides are TGTGCCAGCAGCTCTACAGGGGCGAACACTGAAGCTTTCTTT. It codes for CASSSTGANTEAFF.

This clone was recorded only once. The chain has TRBV2 and TRBJ1-6, with D unresolved. Per the germline V gene, CDR1 is SNHLY and CDR2 is FYNNEI. This CDR3 has 15 residues. V gave up 8 bases and J gave up 6 bases, with 17 bases separating them. In DNA, the CDR3 is TGTGCCAGCCTCTATGAGAGGGAAAGTAATTCACCCCTCCACTTT. Residues: CASLYERESNSPLHF.

The chain carries TRBV5-6 and TRBJ2-4; 11 bases map to TRBD2. V lost 4 bases and J lost 2; bases outside the gene matches: 8. CDR3 length: 17 residues. Germline CDR1 and CDR2: SGHDT and YYEEEE. In DNA, the CDR3 is TGTGCCAGCAGCAAAATTAGCGGGGGGGCGTCCAAAAACATTCAGTACTTC. It is translated as CASSKISGGASKNIQYF. Looking up the rest from reference TRBV5-6 and TRBJ2-4 gives the full variable domain: DAGVTQSPTHLIKTRGQQVTLRCSPKSGHDTVSWYQQALGQGPQFIFQYYEEEERQRGNFPDRFSGHQFPNYSSELNVNALLLGDSALYLCASSKISGGASKNIQYFGAGTRLSVL.

The rearrangement uses TRBV30 and TRBJ2-5; 8 nucleotides agree with TRBD2. The CDR3 is 15 amino acids. The V and J ends lost 1 base and 5 bases, in that order; junction bases with no gene match: 9. The germline V gene has CDR1 GTSNPN and CDR2 SVGIG (reference sequence). The CDR3 region has the DNA TGTGCCTGGAGTGCCGGGGGGGGCGTGGTGGAGACCCAGTACTTC. Translating gives CAWSAGGGVVETQYF.

V is TRBV9 and J is TRBJ1-2, with a weak D call TRBD1 (6 bases). Germline CDR1 reads SGDLS; CDR2 reads YYNGEE. The CDR3 loop spans 14 amino acids. Trimming took off 0 bases at V and 2 bases at J, with 8 bases between the two ends. The CDR3 DNA follows: TGTGCCAGCAGCGTAGTAGGGGGAAACTATGGCTACACCTTC. It is translated as CASSVVGGNYGYTF.

The V and J genes are TRBV20-1 and TRBJ2-7, with 11 bases that match TRBD1. The CDR3 has 11 amino acids. Germline CDR1 and CDR2: DFQATT and SNEGSKA (reference sequence). The CDR3 spells CTVWDRGYQYF. CDR3 coding DNA: TGCACCGTCTGGGACAGGGGGTACCAGTACTTC.

This clone has only a few counts. This chain uses TRBV30 with TRBJ2-2; TRBD1 is a possible D gene (5 bases). This CDR3 is 13 amino acids long. V lost 2 bases to trimming and J lost 7 bases, with 11 bases between them. Germline V gene data show CDR1 as GTSNPN and CDR2 as SVGIG (reference sequence). The CDR3 DNA sequence: TGTGCCTGGAGTCAGGGTTGGGTCGGGGAGCTGTTTTTT. Translated: CAWSQGWVGELFF.

The CDR3 spells CASSPTPAGGIGELFF. CDR3 coding DNA: TGTGCCAGCAGCCCCACCCCCGCAGGGGGCATCGGGGAGCTGTTTTTT. The V and J genes are TRBV7-2 and TRBJ2-2, with 8 positions matching TRBD1. Trimming removed 5 bases from V and 7 bases from J; junction bases left unmatched: 12. The CDR3 is 16 residues long. Per the germline V gene, CDR1 is SGHTA and CDR2 is FQGNSA.

Here the CDR3 DNA reads TGTGCCAGCAGCCTAAACAGGGTACTTGACATTCAGTACTTC. Amino acid sequence: CASSLNRVLDIQYF. The chain links TRBV5-8 to TRBJ2-4, with D perhaps matching TRBD1 (6 bases). Germline V gene lookup returns CDR1 SGHTS and CDR2 YDEGEE. Trimming took 4 bases from V and 8 from J, leaving 16 bases between them. CDR3 length: 14 amino acids.

V gene TRBV10-3 combines with J gene TRBJ2-5; 8 nucleotides match TRBD2. There are 14 residues in the CDR3. V lost 1 base and J lost 7; bases outside the gene matches: 5. CDR1 and CDR2 from the germline V gene are ENHRY and SYGVKD. CDR3 bases: TGTGCCATCAGTGAGTTCGGGGGGGCTGGGACCCAGTACTTC. It yields the protein CAISEFGGAGTQYF.

This clone came up a few times. This chain links TRBV9 with TRBJ2-5, with 11 bases that match TRBD1. This CDR3 region has 16 residues. V lost 0 bases and J lost 4; bases outside the gene matches: 5. Germline-derived CDR1 and CDR2 are SGDLS and YYNGEE. The CDR3 protein is CASSVDGTGGRETQYF. DNA of the CDR3: TGTGCCAGCAGCGTAGATGGGACAGGGGGTCGAGAGACCCAGTACTTC. The full variable domain, completed using reference TRBV9 and TRBJ2-5, is DSGVTQTPKHLITATGQRVTLRCSPRSGDLSVYWYQQSLDQGLQFLIQYYNGEERAKGNILERFSAQQFPDLHSELNLSSLELGDSALYFCASSVDGTGGRETQYFGPGTRLLVL.